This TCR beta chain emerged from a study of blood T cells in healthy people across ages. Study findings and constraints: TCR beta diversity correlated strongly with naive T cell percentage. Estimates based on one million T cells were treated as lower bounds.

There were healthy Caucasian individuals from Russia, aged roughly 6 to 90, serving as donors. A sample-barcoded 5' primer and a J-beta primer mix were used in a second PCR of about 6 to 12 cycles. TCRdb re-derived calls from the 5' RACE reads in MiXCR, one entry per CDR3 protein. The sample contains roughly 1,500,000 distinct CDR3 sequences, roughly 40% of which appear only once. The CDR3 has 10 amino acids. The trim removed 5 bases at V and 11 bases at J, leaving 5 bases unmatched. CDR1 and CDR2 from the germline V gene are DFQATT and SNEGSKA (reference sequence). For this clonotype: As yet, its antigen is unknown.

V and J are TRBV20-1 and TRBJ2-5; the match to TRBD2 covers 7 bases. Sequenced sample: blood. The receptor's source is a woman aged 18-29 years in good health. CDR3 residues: CSAAPREQYF. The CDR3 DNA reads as TGCAGTGCTGCCCCGCGGGAGCAGTACTTC.